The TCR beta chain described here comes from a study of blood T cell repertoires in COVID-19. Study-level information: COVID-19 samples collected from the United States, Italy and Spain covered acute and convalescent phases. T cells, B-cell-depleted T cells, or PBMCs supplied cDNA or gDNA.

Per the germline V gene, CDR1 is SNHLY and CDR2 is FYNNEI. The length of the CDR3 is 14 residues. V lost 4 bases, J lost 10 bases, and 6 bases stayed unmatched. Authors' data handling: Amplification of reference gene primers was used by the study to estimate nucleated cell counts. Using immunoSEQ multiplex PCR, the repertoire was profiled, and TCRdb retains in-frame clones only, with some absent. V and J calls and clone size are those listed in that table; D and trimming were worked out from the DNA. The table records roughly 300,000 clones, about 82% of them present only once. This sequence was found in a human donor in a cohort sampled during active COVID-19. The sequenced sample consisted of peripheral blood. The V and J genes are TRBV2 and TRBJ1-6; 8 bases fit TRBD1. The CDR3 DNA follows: TGTGCCAGCAGTGGTGGACAGGGAATCTCACCCCTCCACTTT. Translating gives CASSGGQGISPLHF.